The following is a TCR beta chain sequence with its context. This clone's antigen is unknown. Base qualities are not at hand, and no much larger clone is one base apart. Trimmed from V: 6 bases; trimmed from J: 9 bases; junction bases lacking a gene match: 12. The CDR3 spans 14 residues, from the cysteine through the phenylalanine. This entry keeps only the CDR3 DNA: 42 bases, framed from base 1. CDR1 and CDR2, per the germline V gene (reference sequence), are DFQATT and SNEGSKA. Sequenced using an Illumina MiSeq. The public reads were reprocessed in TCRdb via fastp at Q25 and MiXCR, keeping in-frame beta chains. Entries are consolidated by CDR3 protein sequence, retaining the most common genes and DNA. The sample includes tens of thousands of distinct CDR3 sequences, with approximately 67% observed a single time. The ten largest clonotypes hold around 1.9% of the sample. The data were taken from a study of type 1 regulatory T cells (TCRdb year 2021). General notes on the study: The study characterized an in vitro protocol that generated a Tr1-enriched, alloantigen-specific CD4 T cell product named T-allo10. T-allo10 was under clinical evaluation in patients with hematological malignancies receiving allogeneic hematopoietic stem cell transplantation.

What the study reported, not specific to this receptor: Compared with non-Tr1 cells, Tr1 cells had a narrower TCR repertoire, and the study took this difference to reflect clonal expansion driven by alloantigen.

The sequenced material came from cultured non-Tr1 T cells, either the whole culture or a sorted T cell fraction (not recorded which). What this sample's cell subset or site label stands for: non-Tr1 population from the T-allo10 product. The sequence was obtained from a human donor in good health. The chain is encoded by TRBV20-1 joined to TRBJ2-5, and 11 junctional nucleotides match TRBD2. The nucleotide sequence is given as TGCAGTGCAAGGCTAGCGGGGGGCGTTGAGGCCCAGTACTTC. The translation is CSARLAGGVEAQYF.